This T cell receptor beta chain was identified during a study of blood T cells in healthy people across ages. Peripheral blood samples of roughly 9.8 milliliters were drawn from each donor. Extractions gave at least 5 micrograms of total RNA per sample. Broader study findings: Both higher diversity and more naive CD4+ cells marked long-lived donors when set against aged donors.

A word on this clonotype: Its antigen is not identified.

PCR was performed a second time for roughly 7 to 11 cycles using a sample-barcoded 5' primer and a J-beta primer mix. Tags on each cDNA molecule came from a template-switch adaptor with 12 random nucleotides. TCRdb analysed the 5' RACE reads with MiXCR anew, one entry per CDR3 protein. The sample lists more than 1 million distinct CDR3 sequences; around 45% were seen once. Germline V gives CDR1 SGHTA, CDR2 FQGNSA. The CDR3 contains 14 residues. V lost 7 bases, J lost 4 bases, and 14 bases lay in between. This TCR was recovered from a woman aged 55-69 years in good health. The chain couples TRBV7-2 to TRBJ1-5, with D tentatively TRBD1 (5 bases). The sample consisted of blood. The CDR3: CASNLRGSNQPQHF. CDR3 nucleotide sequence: TGTGCCAGCAACTTGCGGGGGAGTAATCAGCCCCAGCATTTT.